This T cell receptor beta chain was found in a study of blood T cell repertoires in COVID-19. Study details: The United States, Italy and Spain provided the acute and convalescent COVID-19 samples. PBMCs, B-cell-depleted T cells, or T cells provided the cDNA or gDNA that made up the material.

In the original analysis: Amplified reference gene primers provided the basis for estimating nucleated cell counts. This table comes from immunoSEQ multiplex PCR, and its TCRdb copy is limited to in-frame clones, with some not included. The V and J calls and clone size come from that table; D and trimming were worked out from the DNA. Here the sample spans 90,000 to 100,000 clones, less than 90% being singletons. In this sample, this clone turned up a few times. The CDR3 extends over 18 amino acids. Trimming pared 2 bases from V and 5 bases from J, leaving 24 bases between. In germline, CDR1 is MNHEY, CDR2 SVGEGT.

This clonotype was sampled from a man at least 80 years old with acute or convalescent COVID-19. The sequencing sample was made of peripheral blood. The chain carries TRBV6-2 or TRBV6-3 and TRBJ2-5; tentative D call: TRBD1 (6 bases). This chain's CDR3 is CASSYPQGSPHHGETQYF. DNA of the CDR3: TGTGCCAGCAGTTACCCCCAGGGGTCACCTCATCATGGGGAGACCCAGTACTTC.